Below, 6 T cell receptor beta chains from the same sample are listed, as sequenced in a study of control samples from healthy donors and cancer patients. This table comes from immunoSEQ multiplex PCR, and its TCRdb copy is limited to in-frame clones, with some not included. The table includes approximately 80,000 clones, roughly 84% detected once. Sequencing was done on a sample of blood. Source of these receptors: a woman in her forties or fifties in good health.

The chain is built from TRBV25-1 and TRBJ1-2, with D perhaps matching TRBD1 (6 bases). The CDR3 is 14 residues long. Germline loops: CDR1 MGHDK, CDR2 SYGVNS. V gave up 2 bases and J gave up 4 bases, with 11 bases separating them. The CDR3: CASSETGRGYGYTF. The CDR3 region has the DNA TGTGCCAGCAGTGAAACGGGCAGGGGCTATGGCTACACCTTC.

CDR3 sequence reads: CASRNRDEKLFF. CDR3 coding DNA: TGTGCCAGCAGAAACAGGGATGAAAAACTGTTTTTT. The V call is TRBV6-5, the J call TRBJ1-4, with D perhaps matching TRBD1 (6 bases). Looked up from germline, CDR1 is MNHEY and CDR2 is SVGAGI. The CDR3 covers 12 residues. Trimming cost V 6 bases and J 6 bases, with 8 bases left between them.

This chain joins TRBV2 and TRBJ2-6; D ambiguous. Deletions cut 7 bases from V and 6 bases from J, with 13 bases between. The CDR3 covers 14 residues. CDR1 and CDR2 from the germline V gene are SNHLY and FYNNEI. The CDR3 coding sequence is TGTGCCAGCAAAAGGGAACCCACGGCCAACGTCCTGACTTTC. This codes for CASKREPTANVLTF.

The chain couples TRBV5-1 to TRBJ2-6; no clear D gene. Germline CDR1 reads SGHRS; CDR2 reads YFSETQ. V lost 0 bases and J 2 bases, leaving 6 bases between the germline ends. The CDR3 runs to 15 residues. CDR3 protein: CASSLGGTGANVLTF. In DNA, the CDR3 is TGCGCCAGCAGCTTGGGGGGAACTGGGGCCAACGTCCTGACTTTC.

The chain combines TRBV3-1 (or the pseudogene TRBV3-2) with TRBJ1-6, with D possibly being TRBD1 (5 bases). CDR1 and CDR2 from the germline V gene are LGHDT and YNNKEL (reference sequence). There are 17 residues in the CDR3. Trimming took off 5 bases at V and 3 bases at J, with 17 bases between the two ends. CDR3 bases: TGTGCCAGCAGCTCTGGGGGGGGACTGAGCTATAATTCACCCCTCCACTTT. It yields the protein CASSSGGGLSYNSPLHF.

A note on this clone: Relative to the germline gene, one junction end is altered; a read error may explain this. The CDR3 sequence: CASGLGKNNEKLFF. The CDR3 DNA sequence: TGCGCCAGCGGCTTGGGGAAAAATAATGAAAAACTGTTTTTT. The chain couples TRBV5-1 to TRBJ1-4; D uncertain. The CDR3 is 14 amino acids. Germline CDR1 reads SGHRS; CDR2 reads YFSETQ.